This T cell receptor (beta chain) was identified during a study of shared T cell receptors in the human thymus. This CDR3 is 13 amino acids long. With V trimmed by 5 bases and J by 3 bases, 4 bases remained unmatched. Germline CDR1 reads MNHEY; CDR2 reads SMNVEV (reference sequence). The repertoire was sequenced with immunoSEQ multiplex PCR; TCRdb's copy has only in-frame clones and lacks some. Found here are 450,000 to 650,000 clones, around 78% of them singletons; the top ten hold about 0.013%. These data are also associated with another study on human thymus T cells. In that study: Those donating were healthy Finnish infants in corrective surgery for congenital heart defects. Corrective heart surgery yielded the resections from which the thymus tissue came. Both thymic and peripheral blood repertoires showed apparently biased V and J usage. Overlap was high between thymic repertoires from unrelated individuals, as reported in related research.

The chain recombines TRBV27 with TRBJ2-7, with 7 nucleotides matching TRBD1. Sequenced input: thymocytes. The clonotype comes from a boy in the first two years of life with a congenital heart defect. CDR3 in amino acids: CASSETGLYEQYF. As DNA, the CDR3 is TGTGCCAGCAGTGAGACAGGGCTCTACGAGCAGTACTTC.